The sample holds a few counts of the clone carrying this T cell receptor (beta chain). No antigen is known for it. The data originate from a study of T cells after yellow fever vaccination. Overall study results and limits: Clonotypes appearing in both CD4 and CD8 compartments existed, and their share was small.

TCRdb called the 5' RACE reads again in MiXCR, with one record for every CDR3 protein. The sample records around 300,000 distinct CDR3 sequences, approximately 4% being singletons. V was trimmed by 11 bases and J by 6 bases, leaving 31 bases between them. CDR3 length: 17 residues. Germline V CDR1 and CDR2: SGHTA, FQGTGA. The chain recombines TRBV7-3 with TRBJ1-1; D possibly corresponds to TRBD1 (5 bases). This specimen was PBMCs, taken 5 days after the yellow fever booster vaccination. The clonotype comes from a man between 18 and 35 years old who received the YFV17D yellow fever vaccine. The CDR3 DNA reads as TGTGCCCAACAGAGGGTCCATAGAGGAAGCGGGGACTCTGAAGCTTTCTTT. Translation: CAQQRVHRGSGDSEAFF. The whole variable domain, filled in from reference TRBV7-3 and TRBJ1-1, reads GAGVSQTPSNKVTEKGKYVELRCDPISGHTALYWYRQSLGQGPEFLIYFQGTGAADDSGLPNDRFFAVRPEGSVSTLKIQRTERGDSAVYLCAQQRVHRGSGDSEAFFGQGTRLTVV.